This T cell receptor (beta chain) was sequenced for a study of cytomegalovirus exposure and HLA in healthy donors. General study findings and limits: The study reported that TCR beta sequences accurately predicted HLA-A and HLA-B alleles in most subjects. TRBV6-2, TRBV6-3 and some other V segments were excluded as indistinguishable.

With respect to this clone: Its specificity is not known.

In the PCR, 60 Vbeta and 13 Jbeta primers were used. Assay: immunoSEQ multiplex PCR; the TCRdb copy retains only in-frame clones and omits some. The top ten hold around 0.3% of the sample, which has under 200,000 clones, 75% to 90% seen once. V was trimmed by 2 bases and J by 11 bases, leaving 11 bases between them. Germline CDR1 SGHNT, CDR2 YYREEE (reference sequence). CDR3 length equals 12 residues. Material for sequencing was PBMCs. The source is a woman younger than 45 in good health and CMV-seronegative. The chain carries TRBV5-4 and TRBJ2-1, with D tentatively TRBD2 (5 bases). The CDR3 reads CASSFTSRKQFF. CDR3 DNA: TGTGCCAGCAGCTTCACTAGTAGGAAGCAGTTCTTC. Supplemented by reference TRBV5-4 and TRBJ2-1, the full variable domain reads ETGVTQSPTHLIKTRGQQVTLRCSSQSGHNTVSWYQQALGQGPQFIFQYYREEENGRGNFPPRFSGLQFPNYSSELNVNALELDDSALYLCASSFTSRKQFFGPGTRLTVL.